The 9 T cell receptor beta chains below all came from one sample that was sequenced in a study of CD4 and CD8 cells across lung adenocarcinoma regions. A single record per CDR3 protein comes from TCRdb applying MiXCR to the PCR reads. Of about 20,000 distinct CDR3 sequences listed, less than 65% are singletons. The sequenced sample was CD8+ T cells from the center of a lung tumor. The receptors originated from a female donor with lung adenocarcinoma. The CD4 and CD8 labels of this study may be unreliable.

This clonotype is judged medium-sized. The V and J genes are TRBV11-3 and TRBJ2-1; 9 nucleotides align to TRBD2. There are 16 residues in the CDR3. CDR1 SGHNT and CDR2 YENEEA come from the germline V gene. V shed 5 bases, J shed 15 bases, and the junction held 20 bases outside the gene matches. The CDR3 coding sequence is TGTGCCAGCAGCCGATCCGGGACTAGCTTTAGAGGGCTAAGGTTCTTC. It encodes CASSRSGTSFRGLRFF. Together with reference TRBV11-3 and TRBJ2-1, the CDR3 gives the full variable domain: EAGVVQSPRYKIIEKKQPVAFWCNPISGHNTLYWYLQNLGQGPELLIRYENEEAVDDSQLPKDRFSAERLKGVDSTLKIQPAELGDSAVYLCASSRSGTSFRGLRFFGPGTRLTVL.

The chain couples TRBV27 to TRBJ2-5; a weak D match, TRBD2 (5 bases). Germline values: CDR1 MNHEY, CDR2 SMNVEV (reference sequence). The length of the CDR3 is 13 residues. Trimming removed 0 bases at V and 3 bases at J, with 5 bases between. In DNA, the CDR3 is TGTGCCAGCAGTTTATCGAGGGAAGAGACCCAGTACTTC. It translates to CASSLSREETQYF.

In regard to this clonotype: The germline gene is not matched at one end of the junction; a read error may be the cause. The chain carries TRBV10-2 and TRBJ2-3; TRBD1 is a possible D gene (7 bases). Germline CDR1 reads WSHSY; CDR2 reads SAAADI. CDR3 length: 15 amino acids. The CDR3 DNA reads TGCGCCAGCAGTGCGGGCAGGGGGGCCAAAAATACGCAGTACTTT. Amino acids: CASSAGRGAKNTQYF.

The CDR3 DNA reads as TGCGCCGCGGGTAGCGCCCCTGGGGAGCAGTTCTTC. Its translation is CAAGSAPGEQFF. The V call is TRBV5-1, the J call TRBJ2-1; the D gene is possibly TRBD2 (5 bases). The CDR3 runs to 12 residues. V was trimmed by 10 bases and J by 10 bases, leaving 18 bases between them. Germline loops: CDR1 SGHRS, CDR2 YFSETQ.

The rearrangement uses TRBV7-8 and TRBJ2-1; D unclear. The closer fit of TRBJ2-7 to the DNA end suggests the J call may be wrong. CDR1 is SGHVS and CDR2 is FQNEAQ in the germline V gene. The CDR3 extends over 11 amino acids. CDR3 in DNA: TGTGCCAGCAGCTCCGAGTACGAGCAGTACTTC. As protein: CASSSEYEQYF.

V and J are TRBV3-1 and TRBJ1-1; no firm D call. Germline values: CDR1 LGHDT, CDR2 YNNKEL (reference sequence). V lost 6 bases, J lost 2 bases, and 7 bases lay in between. The CDR3 is 12 residues long. CDR3 DNA sequence: TGTGCCAGCAGGCGCGAAAACACTGAAGCTTTCTTT. It translates to CASRRENTEAFF.

This clonotype was detected only a few times. The chain joins TRBV6-1 to TRBJ2-1; D assignment may be TRBD1 or TRBD2 (5 bases each). The germline V gene encodes CDR1 MNHNS and CDR2 SASEGT. Trimming shortened V by 7 bases and J by 10 bases, and 14 bases separated the two germline ends. The CDR3 spans 12 residues. In DNA, the CDR3 is TGTGCCAGCACCTCTGTGGGGGTAGAGCAGTTCTTC. Its translation: CASTSVGVEQFF.

Judged by abundance, this clonotype is medium-sized (0.01 to 0.1%). The rearrangement uses TRBV10-1 and TRBJ2-5, with TRBD1 matching over 9 bases. Germline CDR1 reads WNHNN; CDR2 reads SYGVQD (reference sequence). The CDR3 length is 15 residues. The V segment lost 3 bases and the J segment 4 bases; nucleotides outside the gene matches: 6. CDR3 protein: CASSEWTGARETQYF. Here the CDR3 DNA reads TGCGCCAGCAGTGAATGGACAGGGGCAAGAGAGACCCAGTACTTC.

This chain links TRBV27 with TRBJ2-3, with D perhaps TRBD1 (6 bases). The J call is in doubt because the DNA end fits TRBJ2-4 better. The CDR3 loop spans 16 amino acids. Germline V lookup: CDR1 MNHEY, CDR2 SMNVEV (reference sequence). Here the CDR3 DNA reads TGTGCCAGCAGTTTATCGGGGGTAGGGGGAGCAGATACTCAGTACTTC. Amino acid sequence: CASSLSGVGGADTQYF.